The clone carrying this TCR beta chain was detected ten times or more. The antigen remains undetermined. These data come from a study of shared clonotypes between healthy human individuals. Study context: Three CD4 naive, three CD4 memory, two CD8 naive and one CD8 memory plate were used per donor. Whole-study findings and limits: Lower generation probabilities were found for non-shared clonotypes than for those shared by all four donors. Among donors, sharing of clonotypes was expected to be affected by sequencing depth.

Sequencing was performed with immunoSEQ multiplex PCR; in TCRdb, only in-frame clones are kept and a portion is missing. The sample lists about 700,000 clones; around 67% were seen once. CDR1 and CDR2 from the germline V gene are MRHNA and SNTAGT. The CDR3 loop spans 13 amino acids. V gave up 1 base and J gave up 7 bases, with 8 bases separating them. Sequencing was carried out using memory CD4+ T cells sorted from blood. Documented subset: CD45RA-negative fraction. The sequence derives from a woman younger than 45 in good health. This rearrangement joins TRBV6-4 to TRBJ2-1, with D unresolved. The CDR3 sequence: CASSDFHGNEQFF. Written as DNA, the CDR3 is TGTGCCAGCAGTGACTTTCATGGGAATGAGCAGTTCTTC.